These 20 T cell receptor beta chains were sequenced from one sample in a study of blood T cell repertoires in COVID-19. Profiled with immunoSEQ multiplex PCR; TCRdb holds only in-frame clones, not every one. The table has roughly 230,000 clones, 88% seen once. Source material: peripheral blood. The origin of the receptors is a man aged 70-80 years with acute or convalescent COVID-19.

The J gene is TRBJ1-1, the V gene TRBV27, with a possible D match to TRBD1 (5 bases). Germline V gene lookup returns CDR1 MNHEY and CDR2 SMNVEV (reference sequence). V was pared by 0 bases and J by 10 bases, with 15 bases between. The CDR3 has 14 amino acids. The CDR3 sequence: CASSLSAQGQRAFF. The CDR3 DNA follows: TGTGCCAGCAGTTTATCGGCCCAGGGTCAGCGAGCTTTCTTT.

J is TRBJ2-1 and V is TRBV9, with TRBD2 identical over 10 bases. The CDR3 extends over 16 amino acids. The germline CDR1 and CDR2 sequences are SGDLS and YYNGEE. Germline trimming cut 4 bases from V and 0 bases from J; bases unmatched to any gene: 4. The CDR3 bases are TGTGCCAGCAGCACCCGACTAGCGGGCTCCTACAATGAGCAGTTCTTC. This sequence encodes CASSTRLAGSYNEQFF.

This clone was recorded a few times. CDR3 nucleotides: TGTGCTAGTGGTTGGGGACAGGGTAGGGCTTTCAATGAGCAGTTCTTC. This translates into CASGWGQGRAFNEQFF. The rearrangement links TRBV12-5 to TRBJ2-1, with 9 bases lining up with TRBD1. The CDR3 has 16 amino acids. Looked up from germline, CDR1 is LGHNT and CDR2 is FRNRAP. Trimming took 4 bases from V and 6 from J; bases not matched to a gene: 10.

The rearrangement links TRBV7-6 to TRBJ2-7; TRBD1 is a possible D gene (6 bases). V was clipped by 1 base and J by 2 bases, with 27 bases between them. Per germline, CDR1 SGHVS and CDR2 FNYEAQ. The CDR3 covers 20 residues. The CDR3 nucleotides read TGTGCCAGCAGCTTAGTTCCTCTTACGGGACAACTTTTGCGGACCTACGAGCAGTACTTC. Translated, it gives CASSLVPLTGQLLRTYEQYF.

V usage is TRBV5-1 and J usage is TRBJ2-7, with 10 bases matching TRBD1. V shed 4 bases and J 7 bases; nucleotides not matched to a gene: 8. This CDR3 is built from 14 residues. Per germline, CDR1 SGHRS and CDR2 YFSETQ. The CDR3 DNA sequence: TGCGCCAGCAGCCAGCGACAGGGGGCTCGAGAGCAGTACTTC. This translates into CASSQRQGAREQYF.

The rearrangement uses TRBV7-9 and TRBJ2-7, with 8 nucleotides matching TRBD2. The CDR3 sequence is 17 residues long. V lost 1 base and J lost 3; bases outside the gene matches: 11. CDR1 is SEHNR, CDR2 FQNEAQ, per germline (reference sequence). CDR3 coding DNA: TGTGCCAGCAGCTTAGGGAGTGGGGCTAGCGGGCTCTACGAGCAGTACTTC. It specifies CASSLGSGASGLYEQYF.

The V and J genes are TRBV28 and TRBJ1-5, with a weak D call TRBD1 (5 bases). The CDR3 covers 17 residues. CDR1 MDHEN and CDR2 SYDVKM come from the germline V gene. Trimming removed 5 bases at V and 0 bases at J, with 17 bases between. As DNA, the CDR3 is TGTGCCAGCAGTCCCTCTTGGGGGGGATATAGCAATCAGCCCCAGCATTTT. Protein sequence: CASSPSWGGYSNQPQHF.

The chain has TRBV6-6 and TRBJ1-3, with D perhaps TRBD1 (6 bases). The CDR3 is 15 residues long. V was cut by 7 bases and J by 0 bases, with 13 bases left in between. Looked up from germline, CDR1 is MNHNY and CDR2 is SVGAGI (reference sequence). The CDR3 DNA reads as TGTGCCAGCAATTCAGGACAGCTCTCTGGAAACACCATATATTTT. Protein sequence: CASNSGQLSGNTIYF.

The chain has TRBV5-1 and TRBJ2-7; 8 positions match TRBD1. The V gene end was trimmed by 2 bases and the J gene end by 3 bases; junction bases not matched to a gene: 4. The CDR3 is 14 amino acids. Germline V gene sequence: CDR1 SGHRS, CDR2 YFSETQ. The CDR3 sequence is CASSFTGQGYEQYF. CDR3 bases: TGCGCCAGCAGCTTTACCGGACAGGGCTACGAGCAGTACTTC.

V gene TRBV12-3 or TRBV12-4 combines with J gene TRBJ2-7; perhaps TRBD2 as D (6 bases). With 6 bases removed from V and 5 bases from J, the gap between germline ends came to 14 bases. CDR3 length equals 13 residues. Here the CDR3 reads CASSPEEGDEQYF. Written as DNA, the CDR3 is TGTGCCAGCAGCCCCGAGGAGGGAGACGAGCAGTACTTC.

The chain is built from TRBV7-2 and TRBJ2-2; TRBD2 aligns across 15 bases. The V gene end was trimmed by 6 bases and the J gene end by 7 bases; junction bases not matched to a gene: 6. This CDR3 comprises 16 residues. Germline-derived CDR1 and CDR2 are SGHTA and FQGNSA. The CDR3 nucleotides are TGTGCCAGCAGACGACCGGGACTAGCGGGAGGCGGGGAGCTGTTTTTT. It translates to CASRRPGLAGGGELFF.

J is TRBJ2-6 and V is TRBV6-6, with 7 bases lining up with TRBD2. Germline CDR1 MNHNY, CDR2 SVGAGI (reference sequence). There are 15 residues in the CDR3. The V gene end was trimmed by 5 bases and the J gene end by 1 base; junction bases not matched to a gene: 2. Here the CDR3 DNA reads TGTGCCAGCAGTATGGGAGGGTCTGGGGCCAACGTCCTGACTTTC. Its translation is CASSMGGSGANVLTF.

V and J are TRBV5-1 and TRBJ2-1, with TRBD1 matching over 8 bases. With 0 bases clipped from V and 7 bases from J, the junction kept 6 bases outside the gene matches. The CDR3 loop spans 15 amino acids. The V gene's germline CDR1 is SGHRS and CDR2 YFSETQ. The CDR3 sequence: CASSLATGALNEQFF. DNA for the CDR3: TGCGCCAGCAGCTTGGCGACAGGGGCCTTAAATGAGCAGTTCTTC.

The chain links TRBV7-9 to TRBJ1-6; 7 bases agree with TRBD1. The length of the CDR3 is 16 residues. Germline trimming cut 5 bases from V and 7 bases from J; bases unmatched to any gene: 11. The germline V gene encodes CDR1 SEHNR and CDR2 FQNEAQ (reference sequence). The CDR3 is CASSPIGDRKNSPLHF. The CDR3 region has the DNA TGTGCCAGCAGCCCCATCGGGGACAGAAAAAATTCACCCCTCCACTTT. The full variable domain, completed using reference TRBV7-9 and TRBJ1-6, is DTGVSQNPRHKITKRGQNVTFRCDPISEHNRLYWYRQTLGQGPEFLTYFQNEAQLEKSRLLSDRFSAERPKGSFSTLEIQRTEQGDSAMYLCASSPIGDRKNSPLHFGNGTRLTVT.

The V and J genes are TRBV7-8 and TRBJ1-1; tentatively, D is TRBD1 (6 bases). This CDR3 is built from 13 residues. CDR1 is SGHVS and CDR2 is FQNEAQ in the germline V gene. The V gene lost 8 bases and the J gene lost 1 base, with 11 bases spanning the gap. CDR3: CASARQENTEAFF. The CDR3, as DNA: TGTGCCAGCGCCCGACAGGAGAACACTGAAGCTTTCTTT.

CDR3: CASSGGQGVVNEQFF. For the CDR3, the DNA is TGCGCCAGCAGCGGGGGACAGGGGGTCGTCAATGAGCAGTTCTTC. The chain employs TRBV5-1 and TRBJ2-1; 11 bases line up with TRBD1. V lost 4 bases and J lost 6; bases outside the gene matches: 6. This CDR3 comprises 15 residues. CDR1 and CDR2 (germline): SGHRS, YFSETQ.

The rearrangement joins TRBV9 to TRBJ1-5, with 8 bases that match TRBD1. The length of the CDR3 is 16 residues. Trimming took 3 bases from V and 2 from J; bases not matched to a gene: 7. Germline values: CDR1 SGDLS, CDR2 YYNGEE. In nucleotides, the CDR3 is TGTGCCAGCAGCGAGGGACAGGAGAAGGGCAATCAGCCCCAGCATTTT. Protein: CASSEGQEKGNQPQHF. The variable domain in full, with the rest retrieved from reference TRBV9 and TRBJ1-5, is DSGVTQTPKHLITATGQRVTLRCSPRSGDLSVYWYQQSLDQGLQFLIQYYNGEERAKGNILERFSAQQFPDLHSELNLSSLELGDSALYFCASSEGQEKGNQPQHFGDGTRLSIL.

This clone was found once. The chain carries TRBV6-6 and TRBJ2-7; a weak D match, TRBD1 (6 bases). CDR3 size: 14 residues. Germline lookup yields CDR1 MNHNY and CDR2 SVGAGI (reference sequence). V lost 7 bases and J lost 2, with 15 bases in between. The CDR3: CASTQGSGAYEQYF. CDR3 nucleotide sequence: TGTGCCAGCACCCAGGGGTCAGGGGCCTACGAGCAGTACTTC.

The CDR3 coding sequence is TGTGCCAGTAGTATAGTGGCGGGAGTCGGCCACAATGAGCAGTTCTTC. Protein sequence: CASSIVAGVGHNEQFF. The V and J genes are TRBV19 and TRBJ2-1; 7 bases line up with TRBD2. V lost 1 base, J lost 5 bases, and 8 bases stayed unmatched. Germline V gene sequence: CDR1 LNHDA, CDR2 SQIVND (reference sequence). This CDR3 contains 16 residues.

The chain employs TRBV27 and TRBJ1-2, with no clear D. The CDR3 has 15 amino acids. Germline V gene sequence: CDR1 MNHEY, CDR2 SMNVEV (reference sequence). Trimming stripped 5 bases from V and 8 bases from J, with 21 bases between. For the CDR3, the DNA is TGTGCCAGCAGTACCGGAGGCACCATTTTGGGGGGCTACACCTTC. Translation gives CASSTGGTILGGYTF.